This T cell receptor (beta chain) was sequenced in a study of response to subunit inactivated influenza vaccine. Overall study findings and caveats: With each seasonal influenza vaccination, the authors suggested, few new T cells are recruited.

CDR1 and CDR2 from the germline V gene are SGHKS and YYEKEE (reference sequence). CDR3 size: 13 residues. V gave up 1 base and J gave up 10 bases, with 13 bases separating them. Using its own MiXCR run on the RT-PCR reads, TCRdb lists one record per CDR3 protein. The sample records 700,000 to 800,000 distinct CDR3 sequences, around a sixth being singletons. This clonotype was recorded many times. Its antigen is undetermined. The clonotype originates from a middle-aged man who received an inactivated influenza vaccine. The gene calls are TRBV5-5 and TRBJ2-3; D remains ambiguous. The source was PBMCs from blood, collected 5 days after vaccination. For the CDR3, the DNA is TGTGCCAGCAGCTTGCGTTTTGTAGAATCGCAGTATTTT. Amino acid sequence: CASSLRFVESQYF.